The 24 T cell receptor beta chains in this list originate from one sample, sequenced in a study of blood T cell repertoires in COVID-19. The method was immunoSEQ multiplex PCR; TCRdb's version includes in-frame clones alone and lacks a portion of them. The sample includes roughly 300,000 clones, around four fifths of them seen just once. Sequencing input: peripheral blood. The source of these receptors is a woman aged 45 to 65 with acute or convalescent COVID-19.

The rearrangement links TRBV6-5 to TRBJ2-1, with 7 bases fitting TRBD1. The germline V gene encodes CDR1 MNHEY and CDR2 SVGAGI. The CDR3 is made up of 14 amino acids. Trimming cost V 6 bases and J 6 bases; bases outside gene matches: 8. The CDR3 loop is CASSTGTAGNEQFF. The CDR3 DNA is TGTGCCAGCAGCACCGGGACAGCTGGCAATGAGCAGTTCTTC.

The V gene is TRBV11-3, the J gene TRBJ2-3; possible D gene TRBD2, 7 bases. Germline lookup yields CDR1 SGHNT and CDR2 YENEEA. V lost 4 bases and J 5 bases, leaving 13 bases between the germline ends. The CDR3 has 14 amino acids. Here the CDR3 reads CASSSEGGIDTQYF. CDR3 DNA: TGTGCCAGCAGCTCCGAGGGGGGGATAGATACGCAGTATTTT.

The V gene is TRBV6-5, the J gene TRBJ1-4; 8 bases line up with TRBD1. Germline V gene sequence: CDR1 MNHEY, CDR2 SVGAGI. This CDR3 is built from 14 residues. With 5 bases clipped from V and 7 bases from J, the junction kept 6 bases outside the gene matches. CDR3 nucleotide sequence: TGTGCCAGCAGTAGGACAGGGAGCAGTGAAAAACTGTTTTTT. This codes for CASSRTGSSEKLFF.

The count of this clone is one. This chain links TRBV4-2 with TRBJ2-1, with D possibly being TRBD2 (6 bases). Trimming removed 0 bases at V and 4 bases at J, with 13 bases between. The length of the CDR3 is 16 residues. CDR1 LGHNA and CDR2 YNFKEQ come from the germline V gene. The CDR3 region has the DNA TGTGCCAGCAGCCAAGAGTGGCGGGGAGTATACAATGAGCAGTTCTTC. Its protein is CASSQEWRGVYNEQFF.

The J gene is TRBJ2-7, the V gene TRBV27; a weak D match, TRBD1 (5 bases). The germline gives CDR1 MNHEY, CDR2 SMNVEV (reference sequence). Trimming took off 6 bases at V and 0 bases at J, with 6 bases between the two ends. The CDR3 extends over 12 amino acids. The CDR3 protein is CASRDISYEQYF. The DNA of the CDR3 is TGTGCCAGCAGGGACATCTCCTACGAGCAGTACTTC.

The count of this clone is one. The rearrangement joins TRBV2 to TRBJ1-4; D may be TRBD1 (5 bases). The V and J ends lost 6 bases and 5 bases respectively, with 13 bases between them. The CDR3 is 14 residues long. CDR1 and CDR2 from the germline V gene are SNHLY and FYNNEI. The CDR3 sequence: CASRTDSLNEKLFF. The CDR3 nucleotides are TGTGCCAGCAGGACCGACAGTTTAAATGAAAAACTGTTTTTT. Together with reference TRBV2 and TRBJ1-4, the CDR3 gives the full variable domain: EPEVTQTPSHQVTQMGQEVILRCVPISNHLYFYWYRQILGQKVEFLVSFYNNEISEKSEIFDDQFSVERPDGSNFTLKIRSTKLEDSAMYFCASRTDSLNEKLFFGSGTQLSVL.

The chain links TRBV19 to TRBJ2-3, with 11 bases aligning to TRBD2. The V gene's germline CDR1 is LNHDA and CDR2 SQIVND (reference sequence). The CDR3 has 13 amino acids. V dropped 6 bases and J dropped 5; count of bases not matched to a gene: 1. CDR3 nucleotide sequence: TGTGCCAGTAGGCTAGCGGGGGGAGATACGCAGTATTTT. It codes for CASRLAGGDTQYF.

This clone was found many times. The CDR3 DNA reads as TGCGCCAGCAGCCAAGCCGGGGGGATAGTGGCAGATACGCAGTATTTT. Amino acids: CASSQAGGIVADTQYF. V usage is TRBV4-1 and J usage is TRBJ2-3, with 7 bases aligning to TRBD2. Germline values: CDR1 MGHRA, CDR2 YSYEKL. Trimming at V came to 1 base and at J to 4 bases, leaving 8 bases not matched to a gene. The CDR3 is 16 amino acids.

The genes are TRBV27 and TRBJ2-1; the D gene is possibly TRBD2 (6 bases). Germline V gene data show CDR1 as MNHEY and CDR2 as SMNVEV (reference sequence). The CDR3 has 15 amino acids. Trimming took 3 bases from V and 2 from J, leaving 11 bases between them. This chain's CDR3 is CASSFEGRTYNEQFF. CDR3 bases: TGTGCCAGCAGTTTTGAAGGGAGGACCTACAATGAGCAGTTCTTC.

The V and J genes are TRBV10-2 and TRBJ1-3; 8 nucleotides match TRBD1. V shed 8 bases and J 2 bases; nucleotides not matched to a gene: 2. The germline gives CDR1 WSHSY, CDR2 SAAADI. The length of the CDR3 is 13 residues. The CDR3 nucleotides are TGCGCCAGCTTCAGGGGGCCTGGAAACACCATATATTTT. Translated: CASFRGPGNTIYF.

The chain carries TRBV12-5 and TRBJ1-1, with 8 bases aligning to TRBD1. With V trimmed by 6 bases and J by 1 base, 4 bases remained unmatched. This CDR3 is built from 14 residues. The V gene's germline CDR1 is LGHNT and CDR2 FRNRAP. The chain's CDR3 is CASGTGQANTEAFF. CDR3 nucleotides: TGTGCTAGTGGGACGGGACAGGCGAACACTGAAGCTTTCTTT.

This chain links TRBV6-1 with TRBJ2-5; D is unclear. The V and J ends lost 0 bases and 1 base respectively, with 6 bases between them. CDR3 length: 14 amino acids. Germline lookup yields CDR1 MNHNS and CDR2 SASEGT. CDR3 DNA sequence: TGTGCCAGCAGTGAAGCATCCCTCCAAGAGACCCAGTACTTC. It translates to CASSEASLQETQYF.

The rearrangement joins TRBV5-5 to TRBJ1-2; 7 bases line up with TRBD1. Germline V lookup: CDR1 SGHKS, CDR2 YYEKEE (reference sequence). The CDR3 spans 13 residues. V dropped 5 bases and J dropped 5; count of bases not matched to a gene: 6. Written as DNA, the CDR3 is TGTGCCAGCAGGCTGACAGGGAATTATGGCTACACCTTC. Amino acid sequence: CASRLTGNYGYTF.

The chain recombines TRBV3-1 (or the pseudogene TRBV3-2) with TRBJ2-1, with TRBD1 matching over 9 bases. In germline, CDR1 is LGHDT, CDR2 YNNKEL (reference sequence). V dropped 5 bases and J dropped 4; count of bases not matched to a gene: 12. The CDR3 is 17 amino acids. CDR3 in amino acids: CASSSNYGDRAYNEQFF. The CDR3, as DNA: TGTGCCAGCAGCTCGAATTATGGGGACAGGGCTTACAATGAGCAGTTCTTC.

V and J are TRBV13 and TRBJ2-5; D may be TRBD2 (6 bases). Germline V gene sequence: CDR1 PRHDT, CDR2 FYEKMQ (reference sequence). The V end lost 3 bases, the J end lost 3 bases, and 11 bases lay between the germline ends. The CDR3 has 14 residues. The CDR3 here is CASSFGLQKETQYF. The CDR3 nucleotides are TGTGCCAGCAGCTTCGGACTACAAAAAGAGACCCAGTACTTC.

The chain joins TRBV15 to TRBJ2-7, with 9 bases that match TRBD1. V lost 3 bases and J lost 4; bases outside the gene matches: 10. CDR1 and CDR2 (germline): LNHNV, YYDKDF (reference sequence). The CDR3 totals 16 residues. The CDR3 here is CATSSAPGQGMYEQYV. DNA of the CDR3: TGTGCCACCAGCAGTGCCCCGGGACAGGGAATGTACGAGCAGTACGTC.

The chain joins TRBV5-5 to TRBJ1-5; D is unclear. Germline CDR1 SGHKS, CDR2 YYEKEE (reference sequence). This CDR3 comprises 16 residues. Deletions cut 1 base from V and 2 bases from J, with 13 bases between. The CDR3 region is CASSLSGSIGNQPQHF. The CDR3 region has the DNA TGTGCCAGCAGCTTGTCCGGGAGTATAGGCAATCAGCCCCAGCATTTT. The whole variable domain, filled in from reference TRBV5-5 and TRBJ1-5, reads DAGVTQSPTHLIKTRGQQVTLRCSPISGHKSVSWYQQVLGQGPQFIFQYYEKEERGRGNFPDRFSARQFPNYSSELNVNALLLGDSALYLCASSLSGSIGNQPQHFGDGTRLSIL.

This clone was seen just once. The CDR3 coding sequence is TGTGCCAGCAGTGGGCGGCCGACTGGCGAGCAGTACGTC. Its protein is CASSGRPTGEQYV. The chain carries TRBV2 and TRBJ2-7; D not resolved. V shed 4 bases and J shed 6 bases, with 13 bases lying between them. Germline CDR1 reads SNHLY; CDR2 reads FYNNEI. This CDR3 is built from 13 residues.

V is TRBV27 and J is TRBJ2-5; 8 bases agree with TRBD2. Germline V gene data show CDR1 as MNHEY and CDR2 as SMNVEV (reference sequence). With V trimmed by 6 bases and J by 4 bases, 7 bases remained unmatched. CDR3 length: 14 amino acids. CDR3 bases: TGTGCCAGCAGCATGCGGGGGGCCGGAGAGACCCAGTACTTC. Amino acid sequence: CASSMRGAGETQYF.

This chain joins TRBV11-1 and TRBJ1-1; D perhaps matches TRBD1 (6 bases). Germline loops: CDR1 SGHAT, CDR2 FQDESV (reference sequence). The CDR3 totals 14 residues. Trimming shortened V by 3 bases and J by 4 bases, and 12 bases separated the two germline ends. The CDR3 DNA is TGTGCCAGCAGCTTTAGGGGCAGGGGCACTGAAGCTTTCTTT. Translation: CASSFRGRGTEAFF.

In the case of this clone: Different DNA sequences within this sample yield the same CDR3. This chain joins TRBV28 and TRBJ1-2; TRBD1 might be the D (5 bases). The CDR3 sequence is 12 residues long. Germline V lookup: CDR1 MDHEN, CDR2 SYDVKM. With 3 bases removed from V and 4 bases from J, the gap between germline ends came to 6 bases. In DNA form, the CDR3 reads TGTGCCAGCAGTTTGCAGGGCTATGGCTACACCTTC. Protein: CASSLQGYGYTF.

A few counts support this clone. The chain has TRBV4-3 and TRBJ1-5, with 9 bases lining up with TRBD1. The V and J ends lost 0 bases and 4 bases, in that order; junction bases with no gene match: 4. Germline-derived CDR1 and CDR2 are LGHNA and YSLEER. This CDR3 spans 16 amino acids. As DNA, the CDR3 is TGCGCCAGCAGCCAAGAAGCGGGACAGGGTAATCAGCCCCAGCATTTT. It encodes CASSQEAGQGNQPQHF.

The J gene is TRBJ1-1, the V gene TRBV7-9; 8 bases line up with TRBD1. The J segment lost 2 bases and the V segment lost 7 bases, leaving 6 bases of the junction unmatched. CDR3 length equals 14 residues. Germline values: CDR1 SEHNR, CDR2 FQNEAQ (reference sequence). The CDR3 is CASNTGTGNTEAFF. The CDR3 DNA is TGTGCCAGCAACACCGGGACAGGAAACACTGAAGCTTTCTTT. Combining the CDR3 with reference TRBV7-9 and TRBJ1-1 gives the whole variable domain DTGVSQNPRHKITKRGQNVTFRCDPISEHNRLYWYRQTLGQGPEFLTYFQNEAQLEKSRLLSDRFSAERPKGSFSTLEIQRTEQGDSAMYLCASNTGTGNTEAFFGQGTRLTVV.

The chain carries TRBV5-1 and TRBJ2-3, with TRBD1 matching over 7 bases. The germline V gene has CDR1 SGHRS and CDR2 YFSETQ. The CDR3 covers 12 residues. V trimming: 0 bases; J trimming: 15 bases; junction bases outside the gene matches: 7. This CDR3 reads CASSLETGPKYF. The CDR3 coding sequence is TGCGCCAGCAGCTTGGAGACAGGGCCGAAATATTTT.